This TCR beta chain was sequenced for a study of blood T cell repertoires in COVID-19. The CDR3 has 14 residues. Trimming shortened V by 0 bases and J by 10 bases, and 13 bases separated the two germline ends. The germline V gene has CDR1 LNHDA and CDR2 SQIVND (reference sequence). In the source study's methods: From reference gene primer amplification, estimates of nucleated cell counts were derived. TCRdb keeps only in-frame clones here, not all; method: immunoSEQ multiplex PCR. D and trimming come from the DNA, and the V and J calls and clone size come from that table. The table shows some 73,000 clones, with 75% to 95% occurring only once.

Sequenced: peripheral blood. This chain joins TRBV19 and TRBJ2-1; maybe TRBD1 (6 bases). The receptor comes from a human donor in a cohort sampled during active COVID-19. Here the CDR3 reads CASSIDGGAPEQFF. CDR3 bases: TGTGCCAGTAGTATAGATGGGGGCGCTCCCGAGCAGTTCTTC.